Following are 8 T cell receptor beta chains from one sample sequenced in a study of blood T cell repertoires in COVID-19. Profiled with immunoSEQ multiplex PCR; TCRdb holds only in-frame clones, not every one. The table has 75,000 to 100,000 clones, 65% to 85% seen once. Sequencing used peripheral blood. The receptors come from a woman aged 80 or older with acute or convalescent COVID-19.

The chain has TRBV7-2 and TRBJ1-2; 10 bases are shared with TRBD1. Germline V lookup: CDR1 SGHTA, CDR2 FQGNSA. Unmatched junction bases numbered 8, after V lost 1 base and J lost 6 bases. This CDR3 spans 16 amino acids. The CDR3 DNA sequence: TGTGCCAGCAGCTTAGGGACAGGGGGTCCGAAAAATGGCTACACCTTC. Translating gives CASSLGTGGPKNGYTF.

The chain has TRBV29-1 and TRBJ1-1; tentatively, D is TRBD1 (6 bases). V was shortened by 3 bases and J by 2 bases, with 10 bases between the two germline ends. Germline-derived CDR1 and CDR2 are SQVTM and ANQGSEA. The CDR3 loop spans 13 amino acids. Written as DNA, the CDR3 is TGCAGCGTTGACGGACAGACTAACACTGAAGCTTTCTTT. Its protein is CSVDGQTNTEAFF.

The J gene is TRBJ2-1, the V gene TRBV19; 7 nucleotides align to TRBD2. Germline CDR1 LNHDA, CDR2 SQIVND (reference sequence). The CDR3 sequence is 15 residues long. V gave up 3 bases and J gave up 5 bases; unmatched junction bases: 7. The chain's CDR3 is CASSISGVSHNEQFF. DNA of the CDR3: TGTGCCAGTAGTATCAGCGGGGTTTCTCACAATGAGCAGTTCTTC.

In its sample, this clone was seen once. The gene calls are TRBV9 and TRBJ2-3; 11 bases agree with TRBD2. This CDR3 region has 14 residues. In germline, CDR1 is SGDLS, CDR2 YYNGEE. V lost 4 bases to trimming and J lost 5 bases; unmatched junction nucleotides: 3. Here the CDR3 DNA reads TGTGCCAGCAGCATGGGACTAGCGGTAGATACGCAGTATTTT. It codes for CASSMGLAVDTQYF.

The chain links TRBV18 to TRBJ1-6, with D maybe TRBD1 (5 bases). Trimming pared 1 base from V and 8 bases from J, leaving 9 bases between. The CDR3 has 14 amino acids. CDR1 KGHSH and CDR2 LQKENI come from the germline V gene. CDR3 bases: TGTGCCAGCTCACCACAAGGGGCGGATTCACCCCTCCACTTT. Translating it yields CASSPQGADSPLHF.

DNA of the CDR3: TGTGCCAGCAGCCCCAGTCGGGGGGGTGGTGGCTACACCTTC. It yields the protein CASSPSRGGGGYTF. The chain is built from TRBV7-2 and TRBJ1-2, with D possibly TRBD1 on 5 matching bases. This CDR3 region has 14 residues. The germline V gene has CDR1 SGHTA and CDR2 FQGNSA. The ends were cut back, 5 bases at V and 7 bases at J, with 17 bases in the middle.

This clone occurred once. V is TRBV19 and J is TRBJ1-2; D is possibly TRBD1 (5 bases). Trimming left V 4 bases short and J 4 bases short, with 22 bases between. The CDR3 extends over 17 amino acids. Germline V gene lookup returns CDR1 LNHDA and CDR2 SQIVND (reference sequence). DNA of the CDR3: TGTGCCAGTAGTACCTATGGGGCGGGGCGCACGGGCTATGGCTACACCTTC. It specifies CASSTYGAGRTGYGYTF.

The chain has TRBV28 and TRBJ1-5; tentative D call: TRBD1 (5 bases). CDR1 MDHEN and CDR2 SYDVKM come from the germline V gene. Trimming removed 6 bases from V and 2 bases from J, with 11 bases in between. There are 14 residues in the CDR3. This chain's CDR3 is CASSPGGGNQPQHF. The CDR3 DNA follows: TGTGCCAGCAGCCCCGGAGGGGGCAATCAGCCCCAGCATTTT.